A selection of T cell receptor beta chains follows, all from one sample in a study of blood T cell repertoires in COVID-19. Profiling relied on immunoSEQ multiplex PCR, and the TCRdb table lists in-frame clones only, not all of them. The sample lists about 130,000 clones; 70% to 75% were seen once. The sample comprised peripheral blood. Receptor source: a man aged 55 to 70 with acute or convalescent COVID-19. Both conserved end residues are part of each CDR3. A D gene is named only where the DNA matches it firmly. A clone size is listed for some rows: how often the clone was seen (once, few, many), or a class if it is expanded.

j_call v_call clone_size d_call cdr3_aa cdr3_nt
TRBJ2-3 TRBV18 . TRBD2 CATPRMAGGRDTQYF TGTGCCACCCCGCGGATGGCGGGGGGGCGAGATACGCAGTATTTT
TRBJ1-5 TRBV5-1 . TRBD1 CASSLSQGGDQPQHF TGCGCCAGCAGCCTCTCTCAGGGGGGCGATCAGCCCCAGCATTTT
TRBJ2-1 TRBV12-3/TRBV12-4 . . CASSANYNEQFF TGTGCCAGCAGCGCTAATTACAATGAGCAGTTCTTC
TRBJ1-2 TRBV3-1/TRBV3-2 . . CASNSGGAGYGYTF TGTGCCAGCAACTCCGGGGGGGCTGGGTATGGCTACACCTTC
TRBJ1-5 TRBV28 few . CASSPDRLQPQHF TGTGCCAGCAGCCCCGACAGGCTCCAGCCCCAGCATTTT
TRBJ1-2 TRBV10-2 . TRBD1 CASSESGQGAFTYGYTF TGCGCCAGCAGTGAGTCGGGGCAGGGGGCATTTACCTATGGCTACACCTTC
TRBJ2-3 TRBV11-3 few . CASSLGWETDTQYF TGTGCCAGCAGCTTAGGGTGGGAGACAGATACGCAGTATTTT
TRBJ1-1 TRBV9 . . CASSSQGNEAFF TGTGCCAGCAGCTCCCAGGGAAATGAAGCTTTCTTT
TRBJ1-5 TRBV2 . TRBD1 CASSGQGVSNQPQHF TGTGCCAGCTCTGGACAGGGGGTTAGCAATCAGCCCCAGCATTTT
TRBJ1-2 TRBV30 few . CAWSPTTFNYGYTF TGTGCCTGGAGCCCCACGACTTTTAACTATGGCTACACCTTC
TRBJ1-6 TRBV6-5 . . CASSYFPGINSPLHF TGTGCCAGCAGTTACTTTCCAGGGATCAATTCACCCCTCCACTTT
TRBJ1-2 TRBV5-1 . TRBD1 CASSRSPGTGDGYTF TGCGCCAGCAGCCGTAGCCCCGGGACAGGGGATGGCTACACCTTC
TRBJ1-1 TRBV20-1 . . CSARDLTEAFF TGCAGTGCTAGAGATTTAACTGAAGCTTTCTTT
TRBJ2-1 TRBV12-3/TRBV12-4 . TRBD1 CASEGTGDNEQFF TGTGCCAGCGAAGGGACAGGGGACAATGAGCAGTTCTTC
TRBJ1-1 TRBV10-3 . . CAISESQQGWTEAFF TGTGCCATCAGTGAGTCCCAGCAGGGGTGGACTGAAGCTTTCTTT
TRBJ1-1 TRBV7-2 . . CASSLYNTEAFF TGTGCCAGCAGCTTATATAACACTGAAGCTTTCTTT
TRBJ1-6 TRBV5-1 . TRBD1 CASTPEGQGSSPLHF TGCGCCAGCACTCCGGAGGGACAGGGGAGTTCACCCCTCCACTTT
TRBJ1-4 TRBV7-2 . . CASSLGGTTNEKLFF TGTGCCAGCAGCCTGGGGGGAACAACTAATGAAAAACTGTTTTTT
TRBJ2-7 TRBV12-5 . . CASGWTEPPYEQYF TGTGCTAGTGGTTGGACAGAACCTCCCTACGAGCAGTACTTC
TRBJ1-2 TRBV12-5 . TRBD1 CASGFDQGGYGYTF TGTGCTAGTGGTTTTGATCAGGGGGGATATGGCTACACCTTC
TRBJ2-3 TRBV9 . . CASSVGGSDTQYF TGTGCCAGCAGCGTCGGAGGCTCAGATACGCAGTATTTT